The T cell receptor (beta chain) under discussion was sequenced for a study of blood T cell repertoires in COVID-19. Study-level information: Acute-phase and convalescent COVID-19 samples originated in the United States, Italy and Spain. Sample material is recorded as cDNA or gDNA derived from T cells, B-cell-depleted T cells, or PBMCs.

CDR1 SGHTA and CDR2 FQGTGA come from the germline V gene. The J segment lost 5 bases and the V segment lost 2 bases, leaving 0 bases of the junction unmatched. The CDR3 totals 13 residues. This clone was seen once. Per the original data handling: Estimated nucleated cell counts came from reference gene primer amplification. The method was immunoSEQ multiplex PCR; TCRdb's version includes in-frame clones alone and lacks a portion of them. V and J calls and clone size are copied from that table; D and trimming were computed from the DNA. The repertoire holds a few hundred thousand clones, with about 85% as singletons.

Sequencing was performed on peripheral blood. The receptor was isolated from a man aged 25 to 40 with active or convalescent COVID-19. V usage is TRBV7-3 and J usage is TRBJ2-3, with TRBD1 matching over 8 bases. The DNA for the CDR3 is TGTGCCAGCAGCTTAGACAGGGGAGATACGCAGTATTTT. It codes for CASSLDRGDTQYF.